These 3 T cell receptor beta chains came from one sample sequenced in a study of cytomegalovirus exposure and HLA in healthy donors. Amplification used 60 Vbeta primers and 13 Jbeta primers. The protocol was immunoSEQ multiplex PCR, while the TCRdb copy is restricted to in-frame clones and leaves out a portion. The table includes over 100,000 clones, around 82% detected once. The sample taken for sequencing was PBMCs. These receptors all come from a middle-aged woman in good health and CMV-seronegative.

The chain joins TRBV28 to TRBJ1-1; no firm D call. The V gene lost 0 bases and the J gene lost 9 bases, with 17 bases spanning the gap. The CDR3 has 15 amino acids. Germline-derived CDR1 and CDR2 are MDHEN and SYDVKM. CDR3 loop: CASSLWAGGSLKAFF. The CDR3 DNA follows: TGTGCCAGCAGTTTATGGGCTGGCGGATCACTGAAAGCTTTCTTT.

The chain couples TRBV19 to TRBJ1-5; D not certain. Between the trimmed V and J ends, which lost 10 bases and 5 bases, there was a span of 21 bases. This CDR3 has 15 residues. Germline V gene lookup returns CDR1 LNHDA and CDR2 SQIVND (reference sequence). The CDR3 DNA reads as TGTGCCACCGATGACTCACCATACGGTGATCAGCCCCAGCATTTT. Translated, it gives CATDDSPYGDQPQHF.

The gene calls are TRBV6-1 and TRBJ2-7; 9 nucleotides align to TRBD1. This CDR3 comprises 15 residues. The germline gives CDR1 MNHNS, CDR2 SASEGT. After removal of 4 bases from V and 1 base from J, the junction contained 5 bases not matched to a gene. CDR3 loop: CASSVIGTGSYEQYF. CDR3 nucleotide sequence: TGTGCCAGCAGTGTGATCGGGACAGGGTCCTACGAGCAGTACTTC.